This T cell receptor (beta chain) was documented in a study of CD8 T cells in Susac syndrome. The germline CDR1 and CDR2 sequences are SNHLY and FYNNEI. The CDR3 loop spans 12 amino acids. J lost 6 bases, V lost 8 bases, and 4 bases had no gene match. cDNA came from roughly 0.47 to 1 ug RNA primed by random hexamers. Each CDR3 protein gets one entry after TCRdb re-called the immunoSEQ multiplex PCR reads with MiXCR. This table has some 240,000 distinct CDR3 sequences, about 96% appearing once. The sequenced material came from CD4+ T cells from PBMCs. The chain couples TRBV2 to TRBJ1-1; 9 nucleotides line up with TRBD1. The sequence derives from a human donor with Susac syndrome. The CDR3 protein is CASVQGASEAFF. The CDR3 DNA reads TGTGCCAGCGTACAGGGGGCTTCTGAAGCTTTCTTT.